The 11 T cell receptor beta chains listed next were all sequenced from one sample in a study of OX40 agonist ivuxolimab in advanced cancers. Clones were read by immunoSEQ multiplex PCR, and TCRdb kept only the in-frame ones, dropping some. The data hold approximately 99,000 clones, with 75% to 95% observed a single time. The material sequenced was CD4+ or CD8+ T cells sorted from blood, taken in a trial of the OX40 agonist ivuxolimab. These receptors came from an adult with an advanced solid tumor such as melanoma, head and neck, liver or kidney cancer.

V usage is TRBV5-1 and J usage is TRBJ1-2; 8 bases are shared with TRBD1. This CDR3 spans 14 amino acids. Unmatched junction bases numbered 10, after V lost 4 bases and J lost 8 bases. Germline CDR1 and CDR2: SGHRS and YFSETQ. In DNA form, the CDR3 reads TGCGCCAGCAGCGACCAACAGGGGGTGGACGGCTACACCTTC. This codes for CASSDQQGVDGYTF.

This clone is a singleton in its sample. The chain recombines TRBV6-5 with TRBJ1-1; 8 nucleotides line up with TRBD1. From germline, CDR1 is MNHEY and CDR2 SVGAGI. V was clipped by 0 bases and J by 3 bases; unmatched bases: 3. CDR3 size: 15 residues. For the CDR3, the DNA is TGTGCCAGCAGTTACTCAATACAGGGGGACACTGAAGCTTTCTTT. Encoded protein: CASSYSIQGDTEAFF.

V is TRBV2 and J is TRBJ2-5, with no clear D. The CDR3 totals 12 residues. The germline gives CDR1 SNHLY, CDR2 FYNNEI. V was shortened by 11 bases and J by 0 bases, with 10 bases between the two germline ends. CDR3 nucleotides: TGTGCCTTTGGCCCTAACCAAGAGACCCAGTACTTC. Translating gives CAFGPNQETQYF.

The chain combines TRBV18 with TRBJ2-3; D gene unclear. Germline V CDR1 and CDR2: KGHSH, LQKENI. CDR3 size: 13 residues. V was cut by 3 bases and J by 5 bases, with 9 bases left in between. CDR3 in amino acids: CASSPPTKDTQYF. CDR3 coding DNA: TGTGCCAGCTCACCCCCCACAAAAGATACGCAGTATTTT.

The chain employs TRBV28 and TRBJ1-1; D is unresolved. V gave up 5 bases and J gave up 4 bases, with 17 bases separating them. Germline assignment: CDR1 MDHEN and CDR2 SYDVKM. The CDR3 totals 15 residues. CDR3 in DNA: TGTGCCAGCAGTCTCCCCATGGGTGGAGGCACTGAAGCTTTCTTT. Residues: CASSLPMGGGTEAFF.

The V and J genes are TRBV5-1 and TRBJ2-4; D might be TRBD1 or TRBD2, each matching 6 bases. The germline CDR1 and CDR2 sequences are SGHRS and YFSETQ. V gave up 1 base and J gave up 6 bases, with 17 bases separating them. CDR3 length: 16 residues. The CDR3 coding sequence is TGCGCCAGCAGCTTGATTTTCGGGGGCTTGGGAAACATTCAGTACTTC. It encodes CASSLIFGGLGNIQYF.

The rearrangement links TRBV27 to TRBJ1-1, with D hard to call. Germline V gene lookup returns CDR1 MNHEY and CDR2 SMNVEV (reference sequence). The CDR3 has 14 amino acids. The V and J ends lost 5 bases and 4 bases respectively, with 14 bases between them. The CDR3 bases are TGTGCCAGCAGTATTACTATCACCTCCACTGAAGCTTTCTTT. As protein: CASSITITSTEAFF.

The chain links TRBV2 to TRBJ2-7; D perhaps matches TRBD1 (6 bases). The CDR3 sequence is 13 residues long. Germline CDR1 reads SNHLY; CDR2 reads FYNNEI. V dropped 7 bases and J dropped 0 bases, with 10 bases sitting between them. The CDR3 bases are TGTGCCAGCAACCGGGACAACTCCTACGAGCAGTACTTC. Protein sequence: CASNRDNSYEQYF.

This clone has a handful of counts. The chain joins TRBV10-3 to TRBJ1-1, with no clear D. CDR3 size: 13 residues. V dropped 0 bases and J dropped 5 bases, with 7 bases sitting between them. Germline CDR1 and CDR2: ENHRY and SYGVKD. CDR3 loop: CAISESGWTEAFF. DNA for the CDR3: TGTGCCATCAGTGAGTCCGGGTGGACTGAAGCTTTCTTT.

As to this clone: Within the sample, other DNA sequences also encode this same CDR3. The chain couples TRBV7-8 to TRBJ1-2; D uncertain. This CDR3 region has 14 residues. V gave up 1 base and J gave up 2 bases, with 8 bases separating them. CDR1 and CDR2 (germline): SGHVS, FQNEAQ. Here the CDR3 DNA reads TGTGCCAGCAGCTTAGGGGATTCGAACTATGGCTACACCTTC. It codes for CASSLGDSNYGYTF. Full variable domain (missing parts from reference TRBV7-8 and TRBJ1-2): GAGVSQSPRYKVAKRGQDVALRCDPISGHVSLFWYQQALGQGPEFLTYFQNEAQLDKSGLPSDRFFAERPEGSVSTLKIQRTQQEDSAVYLCASSLGDSNYGYTFGSGTRLTVV.

The chain couples TRBV10-3 to TRBJ2-5; D perhaps matches TRBD2 (6 bases). Judging by the DNA end, TRBJ2-7 fits better; the J call may be wrong. This CDR3 has 13 residues. Germline-derived CDR1 and CDR2 are ENHRY and SYGVKD. The CDR3 bases are TGTGCCATCAGCAGTCGAGCGGGTGCCGAGCAGTACTTC. This encodes CAISSRAGAEQYF.